Listed below are T cell receptor beta chains from one sample, sequenced in a study of shared clonotypes between healthy human individuals. This table comes from immunoSEQ multiplex PCR, and its TCRdb copy is limited to in-frame clones, with some not included. Counted here are over 2,000,000 clones, 85% to 95% occurring once; the ten biggest clones make up around 1.8%. What was sequenced was naive CD8+ T cells from PBMCs. The origin of the receptors is a man in his late teens or twenties in good health. Some clones in this sample may be carry-over from other donors' samples. Both conserved end residues are part of each CDR3. The D gene is left open where the match is weak. Clone size is shown for a subset of rows, as once, few, many or a class of expanded clone.

D	V	size	J	DNA	CDR3
-	TRBV28	-	TRBJ2-2	TGTGCCAGCAGTTTATCGCAGCAGAACACCGGGGAGCTGTTTTTT	CASSLSQQNTGELFF
-	TRBV5-4	few	TRBJ1-1	TGTGCCAGCAGCTTTCGCCGCACCACTGAAGCTTTCTTT	CASSFRRTTEAFF
-	TRBV2	-	TRBJ2-2	TGTGCCAGCAGTGAAGCTTGGGGGACCGGGGAGCTGTTTTTT	CASSEAWGTGELFF
-	TRBV4-3	-	TRBJ1-3	TGCGCCAGCAGCCTCTCGGCGGGGGGCACTGGAAACACCATATATTTT	CASSLSAGGTGNTIYF
-	TRBV6-6	-	TRBJ2-7	TGTGCCAGCAGTCCGATCGGACCGTCTAGCTCCTACGAGCAGTACTTC	CASSPIGPSSSYEQYF
-	TRBV2	-	TRBJ1-2	TGTGCCAGCAGTGAATCACCAGGGCACGCCTATGGCTACACCTTC	CASSESPGHAYGYTF
-	TRBV11-2	-	TRBJ2-7	TGTGCCAGCAGCTTAGAAGGCGAGCAGTACTTC	CASSLEGEQYF
TRBD1	TRBV10-1	-	TRBJ2-3	TGCGCCAGCAGTGAGGACAGGGGGCTAGATACGCAGTATTTT	CASSEDRGLDTQYF
-	TRBV4-2	-	TRBJ1-1	TGTGCCAGCAGCCAAGTTATTGGGGCGGTCACCTTTGGGGGGGACACTGAAGCTTTCTTT	CASSQVIGAVTFGGDTEAFF
-	TRBV7-7	few	TRBJ2-2	TGTGCCAGCAGCTTATACCAGAACACCGGGGAGCTGTTTTTT	CASSLYQNTGELFF
-	TRBV7-3	-	TRBJ1-1	TGTGCCAGCAGCACTACAGTGAACACTGAAGCTTTCTTT	CASSTTVNTEAFF
TRBD1	TRBV6-4	-	TRBJ1-1	TGTGCCAGCAGTCCGACAGGGGCCCCGAACACTGAAGCTTTCTTT	CASSPTGAPNTEAFF
-	TRBV28	-	TRBJ1-5	TGTGCCACCGGGTCTGGCAATCAGCCCCAGCATTTT	CATGSGNQPQHF
-	TRBV28	-	TRBJ2-1	TGTGCCAGCAGTCGTGCACGAGGGGCTGGCCTCAATGAGCAGTTCTTC	CASSRARGAGLNEQFF
TRBD1	TRBV28	-	TRBJ1-1	TGTGCCAGCAGTCCCGAGACAGGGGAAGCGGGCACTGAAGCTTTCTTT	CASSPETGEAGTEAFF
-	TRBV5-1	once	TRBJ1-1	TGCGCCAGCAGCTTGGCTTCACTAGGGGGGTTCACTGAAGCTTTCTTT	CASSLASLGGFTEAFF
TRBD1	TRBV27	-	TRBJ1-1	TGTGCCGCCGGGGCAGGGGGCGAAGGCACTGAAGCTTTCTTT	CAAGAGGEGTEAFF
-	TRBV11-2	once	TRBJ2-7	TGTGCCAGCAGCTTGGGGAGGGGGAGGGCCACGGGAGAGCAGTACTTC	CASSLGRGRATGEQYF
TRBD2	TRBV5-4	-	TRBJ2-7	TGTGCCAGCAGCCTCCCCCCCCGGCTAGCGGGAAATAACGAGCAGTACTTC	CASSLPPRLAGNNEQYF
-	TRBV7-8	-	TRBJ2-7	TGTGCCAGCAGCTTAGAACAGGGAATGAACGAGCAGTACTTC	CASSLEQGMNEQYF
-	TRBV11-2	-	TRBJ1-4	TGTGCCAGCAGCCCCTGGAGAACTAATGAAAAACTGTTTTTT	CASSPWRTNEKLFF
TRBD2	TRBV7-2	-	TRBJ2-7	TGTGCCAGCAGCTTATCTGGCGGGAGGATCTACGAGCAGTACTTC	CASSLSGGRIYEQYF
-	TRBV4-1	-	TRBJ1-2	TGCGCCAGCAGCCAAGTAGGAGGGCAGGTCTATGGCTACACCTTC	CASSQVGGQVYGYTF
-	TRBV7-2	-	TRBJ2-7	TGTGCCAGCAGCTTAGCCTGGGGGGAGCAGTACTTC	CASSLAWGEQYF
-	TRBV27	-	TRBJ2-7	TGTGCCAGCAGTCCGATGAGCTCCTACGAGCAGTACTTC	CASSPMSSYEQYF
-	TRBV7-9	once	TRBJ2-3	TGTGCCCACGGTCCGGATACGCAGTATTTT	CAHGPDTQYF
TRBD1	TRBV28	once	TRBJ2-7	TGTGCCAGCAGTGCTCCCCCGGGACAGGGACTGACTAGTCGGCTCGAGCAGTACTTC	CASSAPPGQGLTSRLEQYF
TRBD2	TRBV15	-	TRBJ2-7	TGTGCCACCAGCACAAGTAGCGGGAGTAGATACGAGCAGTACTTC	CATSTSSGSRYEQYF
-	TRBV30	-	TRBJ1-3	TGTGCCTGGAGTGTACTGCTGACCCCTGGAAACACCATATATTTT	CAWSVLLTPGNTIYF
-	TRBV27	-	TRBJ1-2	TGTGCCAGCAGTTTATCATCAAAAGGGATGTATGGCTACACCTTC	CASSLSSKGMYGYTF
TRBD1	TRBV5-6	-	TRBJ1-6	TGTGCCAGCAGCTTGACGGACAGGGTGACGGCACCCCTCCACTTT	CASSLTDRVTAPLHF
-	TRBV21-1	-	TRBJ2-7	TGTGCCAGCAGCAAAGCAGGGGACAACTACGAGCAGTACTTC	CASSKAGDNYEQYF
-	TRBV5-4	-	TRBJ2-7	TGTGCCAGCAGCTTTCGGGAGTCTTACGAGCAGTACTTC	CASSFRESYEQYF
TRBD2	TRBV9	-	TRBJ2-3	TGTGCCAGCAGCGTAGGAGCGGGGAGCACAGAAGGAGGGAATACGCAGTATTTT	CASSVGAGSTEGGNTQYF
-	TRBV28	-	TRBJ1-3	TGTGCCGGGCGGCGACACTCTGGAAACACCATATATTTT	CAGRRHSGNTIYF
TRBD2	TRBV6-1	once	TRBJ2-1	TGTGCCAGCAGTGTAGCGGGATCCTACAATGAGCAGTTCTTC	CASSVAGSYNEQFF
-	TRBV11-2	-	TRBJ1-1	TGTGCCAGCAGCTTAGGCAGCGGAGAGATGAACACTGAAGCTTTCTTT	CASSLGSGEMNTEAFF
TRBD2	TRBV7-8	-	TRBJ2-3	TGTGCCAGCAGCTTAGAGTGGTCGACTAGCGGTAGCACAGATACGCAGTATTTT	CASSLEWSTSGSTDTQYF
-	TRBV7-9	-	TRBJ1-1	TGTGCCAGCACTTACGTCGGTCTACCGAACACTGAAGCTTTCTTT	CASTYVGLPNTEAFF
-	TRBV29-1	-	TRBJ2-3	TGCAGCGTCCGTGGGACAGATACGCAGTATTTT	CSVRGTDTQYF
-	TRBV7-9	-	TRBJ1-1	TGTGCCAGCAGTTATGAGGAAGGGGGACACACTGAAGCTTTCTTT	CASSYEEGGHTEAFF
-	TRBV28	-	TRBJ1-5	TGTGCCAGCAGTGGCCGGGACTTTAATAGCAATCAGCCCCAGCATTTT	CASSGRDFNSNQPQHF